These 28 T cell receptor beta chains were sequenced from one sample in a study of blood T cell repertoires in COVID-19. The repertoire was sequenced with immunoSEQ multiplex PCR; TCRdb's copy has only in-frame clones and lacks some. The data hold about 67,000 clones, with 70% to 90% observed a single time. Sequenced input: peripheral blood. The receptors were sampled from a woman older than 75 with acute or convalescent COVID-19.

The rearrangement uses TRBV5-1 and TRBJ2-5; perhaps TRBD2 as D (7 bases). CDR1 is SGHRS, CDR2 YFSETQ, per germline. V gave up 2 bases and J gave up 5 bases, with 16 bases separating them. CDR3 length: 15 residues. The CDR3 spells CASSFAGAVYETQYF. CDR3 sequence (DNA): TGCGCCAGCAGCTTTGCGGGGGCGGTTTACGAGACCCAGTACTTC.

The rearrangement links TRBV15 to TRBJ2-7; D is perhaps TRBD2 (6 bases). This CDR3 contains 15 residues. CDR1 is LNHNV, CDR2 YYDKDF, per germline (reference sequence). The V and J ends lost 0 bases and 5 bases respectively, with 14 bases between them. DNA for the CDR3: TGTGCCACCAGCAGAGATCTAGGAGGGGTCCACGAGCAGTACTTC. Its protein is CATSRDLGGVHEQYF. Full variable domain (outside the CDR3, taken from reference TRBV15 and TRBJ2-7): DAMVIQNPRYQVTQFGKPVTLSCSQTLNHNVMYWYQQKSSQAPKLLFHYYDKDFNNEADTPDNFQSRRPNTSFCFLDIRSPGLGDTAMYLCATSRDLGGVHEQYFGPGTRLTVT.

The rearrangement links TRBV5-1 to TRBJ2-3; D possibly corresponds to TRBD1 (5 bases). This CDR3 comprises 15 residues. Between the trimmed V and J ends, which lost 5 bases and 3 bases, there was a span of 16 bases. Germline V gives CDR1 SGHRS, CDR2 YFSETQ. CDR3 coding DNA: TGCGCCAGCAGGGTAATTCCCCAGGGAACAGATACGCAGTATTTT. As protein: CASRVIPQGTDTQYF.

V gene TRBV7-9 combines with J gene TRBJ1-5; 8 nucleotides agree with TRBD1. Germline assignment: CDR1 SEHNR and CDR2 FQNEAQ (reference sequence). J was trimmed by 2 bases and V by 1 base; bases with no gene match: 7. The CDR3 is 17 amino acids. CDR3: CASSLEPSTGGNQPQHF. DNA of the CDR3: TGTGCCAGCAGCTTAGAACCCTCGACAGGGGGCAATCAGCCCCAGCATTTT. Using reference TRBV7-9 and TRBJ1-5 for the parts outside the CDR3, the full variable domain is DTGVSQNPRHKITKRGQNVTFRCDPISEHNRLYWYRQTLGQGPEFLTYFQNEAQLEKSRLLSDRFSAERPKGSFSTLEIQRTEQGDSAMYLCASSLEPSTGGNQPQHFGDGTRLSIL.

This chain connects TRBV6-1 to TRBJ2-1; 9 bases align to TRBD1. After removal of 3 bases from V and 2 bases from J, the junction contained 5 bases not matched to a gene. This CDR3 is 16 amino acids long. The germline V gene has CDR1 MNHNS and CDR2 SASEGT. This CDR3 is CASSDRDRDPYNEQFF. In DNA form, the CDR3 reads TGTGCCAGCAGTGACCGGGACAGGGATCCCTACAATGAGCAGTTCTTC.

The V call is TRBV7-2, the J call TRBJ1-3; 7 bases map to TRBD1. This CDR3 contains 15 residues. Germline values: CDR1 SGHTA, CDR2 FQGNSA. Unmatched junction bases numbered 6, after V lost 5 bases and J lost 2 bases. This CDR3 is CASSTRQGAGNTIYF. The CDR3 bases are TGTGCCAGCAGCACCCGACAGGGTGCTGGAAACACCATATATTTT.

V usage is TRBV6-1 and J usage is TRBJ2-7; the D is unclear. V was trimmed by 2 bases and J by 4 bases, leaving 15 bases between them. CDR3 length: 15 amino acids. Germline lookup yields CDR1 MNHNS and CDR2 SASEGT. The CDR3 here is CASSERLQTLYEQYF. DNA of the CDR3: TGTGCCAGCAGTGAAAGGTTACAGACCTTATACGAGCAGTACTTC.

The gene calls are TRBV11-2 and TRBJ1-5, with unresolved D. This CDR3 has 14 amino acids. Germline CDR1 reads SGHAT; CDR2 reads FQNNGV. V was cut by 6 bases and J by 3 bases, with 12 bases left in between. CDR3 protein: CASRLELLNQPQHF. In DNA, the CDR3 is TGTGCCAGCAGACTCGAACTTCTCAATCAGCCCCAGCATTTT.

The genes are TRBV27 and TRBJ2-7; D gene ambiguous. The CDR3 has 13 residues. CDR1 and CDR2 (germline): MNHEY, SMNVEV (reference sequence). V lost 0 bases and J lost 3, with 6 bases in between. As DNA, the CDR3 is TGTGCCAGCAGTTTATCGAGGAGCTACGAGCAGTACTTC. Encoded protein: CASSLSRSYEQYF.

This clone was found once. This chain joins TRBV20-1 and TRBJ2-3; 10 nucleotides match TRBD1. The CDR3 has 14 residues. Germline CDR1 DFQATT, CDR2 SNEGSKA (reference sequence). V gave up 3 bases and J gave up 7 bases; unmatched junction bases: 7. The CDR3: CSASKDRGKNTQYF. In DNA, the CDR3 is TGCAGTGCTAGTAAGGACAGGGGGAAAAATACGCAGTATTTT.

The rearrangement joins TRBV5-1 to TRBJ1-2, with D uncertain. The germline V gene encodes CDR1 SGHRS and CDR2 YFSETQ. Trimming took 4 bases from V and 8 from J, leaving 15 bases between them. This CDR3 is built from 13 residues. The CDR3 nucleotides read TGCGCCAGCAGCCCGTCAGACGGCGGGGGCTACACCTTC. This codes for CASSPSDGGGYTF.

Here the CDR3 DNA reads TGTGCCAGCCCCCCGTTGGCTGGAGGGCCTCAATTCACAGATACGCAGTATTTT. It encodes CASPPLAGGPQFTDTQYF. This chain connects TRBV7-9 to TRBJ2-3; D possibly corresponds to TRBD2 (6 bases). The V end was cut by 8 bases, the J end by 2 bases, with 26 bases between. This CDR3 comprises 18 residues. The germline V gene has CDR1 SEHNR and CDR2 FQNEAQ (reference sequence).

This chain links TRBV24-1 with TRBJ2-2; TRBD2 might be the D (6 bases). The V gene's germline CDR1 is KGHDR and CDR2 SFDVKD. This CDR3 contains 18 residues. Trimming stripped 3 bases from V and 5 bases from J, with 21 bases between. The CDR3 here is CATSDPPLRGGLTGELFF. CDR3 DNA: TGTGCCACCAGTGATCCTCCTCTACGGGGAGGTTTGACCGGGGAGCTGTTTTTT.

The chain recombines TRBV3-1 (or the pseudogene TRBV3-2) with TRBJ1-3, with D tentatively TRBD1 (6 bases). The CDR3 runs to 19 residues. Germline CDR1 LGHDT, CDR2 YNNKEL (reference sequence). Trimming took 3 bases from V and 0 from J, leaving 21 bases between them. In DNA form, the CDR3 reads TGTGCCAGCAGCCACACGCGGGGGCTCCTTTTTAGCTCTGGAAACACCATATATTTT. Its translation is CASSHTRGLLFSSGNTIYF.

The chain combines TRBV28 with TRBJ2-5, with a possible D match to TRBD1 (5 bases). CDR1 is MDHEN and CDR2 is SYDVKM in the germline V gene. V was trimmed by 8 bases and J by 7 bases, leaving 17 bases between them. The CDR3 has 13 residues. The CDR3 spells CASGIRVLRTQYF. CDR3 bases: TGTGCCAGCGGAATCAGGGTGCTTAGGACCCAGTACTTC.

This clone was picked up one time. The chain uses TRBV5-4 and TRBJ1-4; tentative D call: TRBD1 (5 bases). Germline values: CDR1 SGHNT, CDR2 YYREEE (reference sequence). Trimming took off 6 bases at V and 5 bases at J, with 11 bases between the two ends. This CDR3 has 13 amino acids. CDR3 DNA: TGTGCCAGCACCCTGGGGGGGAATGAAAAACTGTTTTTT. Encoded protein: CASTLGGNEKLFF.

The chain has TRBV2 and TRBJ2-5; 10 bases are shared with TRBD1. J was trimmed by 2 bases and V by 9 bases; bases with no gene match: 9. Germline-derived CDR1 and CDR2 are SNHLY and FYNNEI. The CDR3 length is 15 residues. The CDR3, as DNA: TGTGCCAGTACCCCGGGACAGGGGTATCAAGAGACCCAGTACTTC. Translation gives CASTPGQGYQETQYF. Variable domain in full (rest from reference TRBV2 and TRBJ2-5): EPEVTQTPSHQVTQMGQEVILRCVPISNHLYFYWYRQILGQKVEFLVSFYNNEISEKSEIFDDQFSVERPDGSNFTLKIRSTKLEDSAMYFCASTPGQGYQETQYFGPGTRLLVL.

CDR3 sequence: CASSLQTGVRGNTIYF. In DNA, the CDR3 is TGTGCCAGCAGCCTACAGACAGGGGTGAGGGGAAACACCATATATTTT. The chain has TRBV9 and TRBJ1-3; 8 bases fit TRBD1. This CDR3 contains 16 residues. V shed 4 bases, J shed 4 bases, and the junction held 10 bases outside the gene matches. The germline V gene encodes CDR1 SGDLS and CDR2 YYNGEE.

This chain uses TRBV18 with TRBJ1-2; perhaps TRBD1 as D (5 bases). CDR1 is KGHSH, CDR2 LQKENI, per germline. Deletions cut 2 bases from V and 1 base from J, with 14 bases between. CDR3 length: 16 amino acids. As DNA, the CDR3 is TGTGCCAGCTCACCAACGCAGGGATCGCTTAACTATGGCTACACCTTC. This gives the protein CASSPTQGSLNYGYTF.

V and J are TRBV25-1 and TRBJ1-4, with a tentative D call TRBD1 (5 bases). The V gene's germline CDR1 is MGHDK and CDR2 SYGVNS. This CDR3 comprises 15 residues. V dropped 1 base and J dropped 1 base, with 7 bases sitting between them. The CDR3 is CASSEFQGTNEKLFF. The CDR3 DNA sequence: TGTGCCAGCAGTGAATTCCAGGGAACTAATGAAAAACTGTTTTTT.

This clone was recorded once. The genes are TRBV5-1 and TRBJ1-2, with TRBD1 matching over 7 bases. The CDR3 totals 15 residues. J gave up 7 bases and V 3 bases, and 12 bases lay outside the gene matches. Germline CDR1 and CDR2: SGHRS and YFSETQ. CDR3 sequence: CASSSALQGMGGYTF. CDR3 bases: TGCGCCAGCAGCTCAGCGTTACAGGGGATGGGTGGCTACACCTTC.

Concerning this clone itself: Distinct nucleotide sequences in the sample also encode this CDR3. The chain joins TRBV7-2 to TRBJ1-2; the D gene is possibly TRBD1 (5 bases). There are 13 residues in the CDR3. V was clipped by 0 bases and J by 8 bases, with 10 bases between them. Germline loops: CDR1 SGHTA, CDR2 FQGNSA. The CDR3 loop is CASSLAGVDGYTF. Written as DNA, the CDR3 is TGTGCCAGCAGCTTAGCAGGGGTGGACGGCTACACCTTC.

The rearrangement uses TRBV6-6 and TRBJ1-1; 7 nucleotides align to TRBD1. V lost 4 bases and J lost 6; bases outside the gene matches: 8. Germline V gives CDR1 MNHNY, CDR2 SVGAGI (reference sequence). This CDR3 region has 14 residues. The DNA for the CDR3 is TGTGCCAGCAGTTTTCAGGGGGATGGCGCTGAAGCTTTCTTT. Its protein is CASSFQGDGAEAFF.

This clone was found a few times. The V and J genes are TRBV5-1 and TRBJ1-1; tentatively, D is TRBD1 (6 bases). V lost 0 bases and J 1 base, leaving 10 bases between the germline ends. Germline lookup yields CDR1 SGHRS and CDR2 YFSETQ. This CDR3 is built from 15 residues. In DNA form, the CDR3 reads TGCGCCAGCAGCTTGGAGGGGGAGTGGAACACTGAAGCTTTCTTT. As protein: CASSLEGEWNTEAFF.

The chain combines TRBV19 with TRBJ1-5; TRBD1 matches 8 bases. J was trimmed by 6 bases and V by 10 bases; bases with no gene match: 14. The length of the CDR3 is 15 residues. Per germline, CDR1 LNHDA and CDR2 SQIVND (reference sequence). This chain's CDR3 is CATEDREVSRQPQHF. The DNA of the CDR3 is TGTGCCACTGAGGACAGGGAAGTAAGCCGTCAGCCCCAGCATTTT.

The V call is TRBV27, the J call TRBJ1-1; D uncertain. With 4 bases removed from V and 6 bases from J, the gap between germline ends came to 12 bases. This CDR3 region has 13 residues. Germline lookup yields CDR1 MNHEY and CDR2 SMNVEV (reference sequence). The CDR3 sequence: CASSWAIDAEAFF. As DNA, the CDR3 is TGTGCCAGCAGTTGGGCCATCGACGCTGAAGCTTTCTTT.

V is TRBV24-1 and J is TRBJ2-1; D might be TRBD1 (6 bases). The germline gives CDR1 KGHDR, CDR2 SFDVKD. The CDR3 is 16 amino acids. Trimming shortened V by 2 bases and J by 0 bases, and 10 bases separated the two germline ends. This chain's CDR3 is CATSDSQGSSYNEQFF. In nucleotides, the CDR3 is TGTGCCACCAGTGATTCTCAGGGGAGCTCCTACAATGAGCAGTTCTTC.

The CDR3 spells CASSPNWTGPDSPLHF. CDR3 sequence (DNA): TGCGCCAGCAGCCCCAACTGGACAGGGCCAGATTCACCCCTCCACTTT. The chain has TRBV4-1 and TRBJ1-6, with TRBD1 identical over 8 bases. The junction had 10 bases not matched to a gene; V was cut back by 4 bases and J by 8 bases. CDR1 and CDR2 from the germline V gene are MGHRA and YSYEKL. The CDR3 runs to 16 residues.